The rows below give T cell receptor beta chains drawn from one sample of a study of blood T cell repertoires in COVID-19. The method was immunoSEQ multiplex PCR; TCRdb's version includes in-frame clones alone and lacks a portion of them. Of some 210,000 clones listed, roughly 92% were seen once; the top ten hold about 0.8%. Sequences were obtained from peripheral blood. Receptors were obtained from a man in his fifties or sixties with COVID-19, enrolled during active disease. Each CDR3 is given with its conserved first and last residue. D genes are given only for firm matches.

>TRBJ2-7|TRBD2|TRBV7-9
CASSLRGDYEQYF
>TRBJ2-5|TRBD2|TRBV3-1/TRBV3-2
CASSRTSGSETQYF
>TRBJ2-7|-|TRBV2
CASSALYEQYF
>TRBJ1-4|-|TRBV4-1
CASSPTMGGGLHEKLFF
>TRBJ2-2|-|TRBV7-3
CASSSQGNLISSGELFF
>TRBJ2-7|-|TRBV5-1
CASRAGWVYEQYF
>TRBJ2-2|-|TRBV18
CASSSTDTGELFF
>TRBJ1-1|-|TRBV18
CASSPSRGGRGMTEAFF
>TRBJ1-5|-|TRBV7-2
CASSFTKGVGQPQHF
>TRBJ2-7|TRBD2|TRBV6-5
CAIGEGRGEQYF
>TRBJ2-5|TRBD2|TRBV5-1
CASSDTGGAGETQYF
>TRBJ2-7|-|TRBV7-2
CASSPPLTGFSSYEQYF
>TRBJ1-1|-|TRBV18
CASSPQENTEAFF
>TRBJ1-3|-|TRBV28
CASSSSTVSGNTIYF
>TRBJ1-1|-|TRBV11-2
CASSLDRGGTEAFF
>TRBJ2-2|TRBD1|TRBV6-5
CASSSYYRGSTGELFF
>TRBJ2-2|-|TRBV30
CAWKHRQWTGELFF
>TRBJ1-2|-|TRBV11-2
CASSALSLPGYGYTF
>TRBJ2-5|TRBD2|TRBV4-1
CASSLTATSGGPLQETQYF
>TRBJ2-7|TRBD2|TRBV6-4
CASSDTHSGGSSYEQYF
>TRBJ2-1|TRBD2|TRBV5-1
CAGSPAGANEQFF
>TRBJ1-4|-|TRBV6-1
CASSRDWNEKLFF
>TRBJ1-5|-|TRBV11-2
CASSLYPGQGQPQHF
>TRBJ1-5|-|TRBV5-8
CASSLGQYNQPQHF
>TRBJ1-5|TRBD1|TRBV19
CASSRQGWQPQHF
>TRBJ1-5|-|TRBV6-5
CASSPTNRYNQPQHF
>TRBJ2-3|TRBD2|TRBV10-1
CASSALAVF
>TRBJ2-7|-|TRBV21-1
CASSKARLETPDSYEQYF
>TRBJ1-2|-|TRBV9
CASSARDTLNYGYTF
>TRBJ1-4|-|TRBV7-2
CASSLGGEKLFF
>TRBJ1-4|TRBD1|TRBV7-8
CASRQGATNEKLFF
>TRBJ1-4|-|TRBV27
CASSLARGRGEKLFF
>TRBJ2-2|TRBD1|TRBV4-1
CASSQDLTGGRELFF
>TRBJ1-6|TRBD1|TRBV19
CASSGRLTGGRSSPLHF
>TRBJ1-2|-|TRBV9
CASSVEGQGGGYTF
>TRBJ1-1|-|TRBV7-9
CASSLSSGGNTEAFF
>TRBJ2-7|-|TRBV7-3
CASSLYGGNYEQYF
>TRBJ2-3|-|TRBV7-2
CASSLPGTSTDTQYF
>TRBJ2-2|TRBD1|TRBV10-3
CAISALRDRGRSVTGELFF
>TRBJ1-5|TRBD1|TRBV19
CASSATGGGNQPQHF
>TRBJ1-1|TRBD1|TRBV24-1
CATIKTWDRGNTEAFF
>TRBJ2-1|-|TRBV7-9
CASSALGGQTEGRFF
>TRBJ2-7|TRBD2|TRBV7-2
CASSLGLAGGGDEQYF
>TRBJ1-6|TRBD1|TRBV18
CASSPGTGDNSPLHF
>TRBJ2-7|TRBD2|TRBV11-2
CASSARTSFYEQYF
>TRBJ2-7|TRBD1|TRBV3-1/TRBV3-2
CASTSGTGAGEQYF
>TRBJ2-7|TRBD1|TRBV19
CASSPGTASYEQYF
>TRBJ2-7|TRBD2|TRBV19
CASSSSGIPYEQYF
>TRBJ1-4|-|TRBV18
CASLSSRNEKLFF
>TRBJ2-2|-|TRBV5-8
CASSFGGNTGELFF